These 8 T cell receptor beta chains originate from one sample sequenced in a study of radiation and T cells in renal cell carcinoma. This sample's time point: blood 4 weeks post-SBRT, at nephrectomy. Treatment described: 15 Gy SBRT to primary tumor, nephrectomy 4 weeks later. TCRdb keeps only in-frame clones here, not all; method: immunoSEQ multiplex PCR. The sample holds fewer than 85,000 clones, 80% to 90% seen once. The specimen comprised blood, sampled from a patient whose treatment included radiotherapy and nephrectomy. The receptors come from a woman aged 65 to 85 with renal cell carcinoma.

This chain joins TRBV28 and TRBJ1-1, with unresolved D. The CDR3 is made up of 12 amino acids. The germline CDR1 and CDR2 sequences are MDHEN and SYDVKM. The ends were cut back, 1 base at V and 7 bases at J, with 7 bases in the middle. The CDR3 DNA sequence: TGTGCCAGCAGTTTATCAGGAAATGAAGCTTTCTTT. The encoded protein is CASSLSGNEAFF.

The rearrangement uses TRBV4-2 and TRBJ2-1, with TRBD2 matching 9 bases. V trimming: 1 base; J trimming: 2 bases; junction bases outside the gene matches: 3. CDR1 and CDR2 from the germline V gene are LGHNA and YNFKEQ. The CDR3 totals 16 residues. The CDR3 loop reads CASSQVSSGTYNEQFF. CDR3 DNA sequence: TGTGCCAGCAGCCAAGTTTCTAGCGGGACCTACAATGAGCAGTTCTTC.

This clone is a singleton in its sample. For the CDR3, the DNA is TGCAGCGTAGGGAACTATGGCTACACCTTC. Translating gives CSVGNYGYTF. The chain combines TRBV29-1 with TRBJ1-2; no reliable D call. Trimming removed 6 bases from V and 2 bases from J, with 4 bases in between. Germline V gene lookup returns CDR1 SQVTM and CDR2 ANQGSEA. There are 10 residues in the CDR3.

The rearrangement joins TRBV5-1 to TRBJ1-5; 8 bases map to TRBD1. With 1 base clipped from V and 8 bases from J, the junction kept 8 bases outside the gene matches. The CDR3 extends over 15 amino acids. Germline-derived CDR1 and CDR2 are SGHRS and YFSETQ. The CDR3 region is CASSLSGGDLEPQHF. The CDR3 coding sequence is TGCGCCAGCAGCTTGTCAGGGGGCGATCTGGAGCCCCAGCATTTT.

The V gene is TRBV5-4, the J gene TRBJ1-6; no clear D. The CDR3 has 13 amino acids. CDR1 and CDR2 (germline): SGHNT, YYREEE (reference sequence). The V end lost 0 bases, the J end lost 6 bases, and 4 bases lay between the germline ends. This CDR3 is CASSLEVNSPLHF. CDR3 sequence (DNA): TGTGCCAGCAGCTTGGAAGTTAATTCACCCCTCCACTTT.

The chain links TRBV6-1 to TRBJ2-7; D call uncertain. Germline V gives CDR1 MNHNS, CDR2 SASEGT. Trimming took 3 bases from V and 1 from J, leaving 10 bases between them. CDR3 length: 14 residues. Here the CDR3 DNA reads TGTGCCAGCAGTGAGTACAGATTTTCCTACGAGCAGTACTTC. Amino acids: CASSEYRFSYEQYF.

This clone was seen a single time. The chain combines TRBV5-4 with TRBJ1-2; D may be TRBD1 (5 bases). Trimming cost V 4 bases and J 4 bases, with 17 bases left between them. Germline V CDR1 and CDR2: SGHNT, YYREEE (reference sequence). The CDR3 has 15 residues. As DNA, the CDR3 is TGTGCCAGCAGCCCCGACCGACAGCAGAGCTATGGCTACACCTTC. Its translation is CASSPDRQQSYGYTF.

This clone was found once. V usage is TRBV9 and J usage is TRBJ1-6, with a tentative D call TRBD1 (6 bases). CDR3 length: 15 amino acids. Germline V lookup: CDR1 SGDLS, CDR2 YYNGEE. Between the trimmed V and J ends, which lost 1 base and 7 bases, there was a span of 12 bases. CDR3 in DNA: TGTGCCAGCAGCGTAACAGGGTTAGAAAATTCACCCCTCCACTTT. Translation: CASSVTGLENSPLHF.